This T cell receptor beta chain was identified in a study of early T cells in non-severe SARS-CoV-2 infection. Worth noting for this clonotype: Its antigen is unidentified.

Findings of the study overall: Reliance on VDJdb matching favored anti-spike CD8 responses; private and CD4 specificities were missed.

TCRdb reprocessed the 5' RACE reads with MiXCR, giving one entry per CDR3 protein. This table holds about 86,000 distinct CDR3 sequences, under 15% found once. Sequencing was performed on whole blood. The receptor was derived from an adult who was a healthcare worker with PCR-confirmed SARS-CoV-2 infection or an uninfected control (not recorded which).

CDR3 sequence: CASSQGGGGNTIYF. The CDR3 DNA follows: TGTGCCAGCAGCCAAGGGGGCGGTGGAAACACCATATATTTT. J is TRBJ1-3 and V is TRBV5-6; 7 nucleotides align to TRBD1. The CDR3 is 14 amino acids. The germline CDR1 and CDR2 sequences are SGHDT and YYEEEE. J gave up 3 bases and V 4 bases, and 4 bases lay outside the gene matches.